A single sample gave rise to the 6 T cell receptor beta chains below, sequenced in a study of shared clonotypes between healthy human individuals. The table came from immunoSEQ multiplex PCR; TCRdb's copy has only in-frame clones and leaves some out. The data contain around 700,000 clones, around 78% of them singletons. What was sequenced was memory CD4+ T cells sorted from blood. The subset here: CD45RA-negative fraction. Receptor source: a woman aged 25-40 years in good health.

The rearrangement joins TRBV11-2 to TRBJ2-1; weak D call: TRBD1 (6 bases). Trimming took off 2 bases at V and 4 bases at J, with 9 bases between the two ends. From germline, CDR1 is SGHAT and CDR2 FQNNGV. The CDR3 has 14 residues. The CDR3 DNA is TGTGCCAGCAGCTTATCAGGGGCATACAATGAGCAGTTCTTC. Residues: CASSLSGAYNEQFF.

The V call is TRBV11-1, the J call TRBJ2-5, with 8 bases lining up with TRBD2. V gave up 2 bases and J gave up 0 bases; unmatched junction bases: 5. The CDR3 totals 16 residues. Germline loops: CDR1 SGHAT, CDR2 FQDESV (reference sequence). The CDR3: CASSLFQRENQETQYF. The CDR3 region has the DNA TGTGCCAGCAGCTTATTCCAGCGGGAGAACCAAGAGACCCAGTACTTC.

The table lists this clone with a few counts. V gene TRBV5-1 combines with J gene TRBJ2-1, with 8 bases identical to TRBD2. Germline loops: CDR1 SGHRS, CDR2 YFSETQ. This CDR3 contains 15 residues. Trimming removed 5 bases from V and 7 bases from J; junction bases left unmatched: 11. The CDR3 sequence: CASRGGTRALNEQFF. The CDR3 nucleotides read TGCGCCAGCAGGGGAGGGACTAGGGCCCTTAATGAGCAGTTCTTC.

The V call is TRBV4-2, the J call TRBJ2-3; D could derive from TRBD1 or TRBD2 (6 bases each). From germline, CDR1 is LGHNA and CDR2 YNFKEQ. V was pared by 2 bases and J by 4 bases, with 22 bases between. This CDR3 spans 18 amino acids. CDR3 sequence (DNA): TGTGCCAGCAGCCAACCGGGGGCCACGAAGAGCGTCGCAGATACGCAGTATTTT. Encoded protein: CASSQPGATKSVADTQYF.

The chain uses TRBV2 and TRBJ2-1; no clear D. Germline V gene sequence: CDR1 SNHLY, CDR2 FYNNEI. CDR3 size: 11 residues. Deletions cut 1 base from V and 10 bases from J, with 5 bases between. As DNA, the CDR3 is TGTGCCAGCAGTGAAGTAGGGGAGCAGTTCTTC. Translating gives CASSEVGEQFF. The full variable domain, with the rest looked up from reference TRBV2 and TRBJ2-1, is EPEVTQTPSHQVTQMGQEVILRCVPISNHLYFYWYRQILGQKVEFLVSFYNNEISEKSEIFDDQFSVERPDGSNFTLKIRSTKLEDSAMYFCASSEVGEQFFGPGTRLTVL.

J is TRBJ2-7 and V is TRBV2, with D possibly called TRBD1 or TRBD2 (5 bases each). V dropped 10 bases and J dropped 3 bases, with 19 bases sitting between them. Germline V gives CDR1 SNHLY, CDR2 FYNNEI. The CDR3 runs to 14 residues. The CDR3 region has the DNA TGTGCCATCATTCCGGGACCAACACACTACGAGCAGTACTTC. Residues: CAIIPGPTHYEQYF.